The following is a T cell receptor (beta chain) sequence with its context. The antigen remains undetermined. J lost 7 bases, V lost 3 bases, and 8 bases had no gene match. The CDR3 spans 15 residues. CDR1 DFQATT and CDR2 SNEGSKA come from the germline V gene (reference sequence). This sample was taken from a study of CD8 T cells in Susac syndrome. Study at large: Patients with Susac syndrome who were sequenced included more than 5 with active disease and eight in remission.

The study, taken as a whole, reports: As the study acknowledged, the number of individuals in its TCR sequencing and HLA analysis was relatively small.

A quantity of about 0.45 to 1 ug RNA underwent reverse transcription using random hexamers. TCRdb recomputed calls from the immunoSEQ multiplex PCR reads with MiXCR, one row per CDR3 protein. The sample includes 71,000 or so distinct CDR3 sequences, around 93% seen only once; the top ten take roughly 0.16%. The source of this sequence is a human donor with Susac syndrome. The chain carries TRBV20-1 and TRBJ1-4; TRBD1 agrees at 10 bases. The specimen was CD4+ T cells from PBMCs. CDR3 residues: CSAREEDRGTEKLFF. As DNA, the CDR3 is TGCAGTGCTAGGGAGGAGGACAGGGGGACTGAAAAACTGTTTTTT.